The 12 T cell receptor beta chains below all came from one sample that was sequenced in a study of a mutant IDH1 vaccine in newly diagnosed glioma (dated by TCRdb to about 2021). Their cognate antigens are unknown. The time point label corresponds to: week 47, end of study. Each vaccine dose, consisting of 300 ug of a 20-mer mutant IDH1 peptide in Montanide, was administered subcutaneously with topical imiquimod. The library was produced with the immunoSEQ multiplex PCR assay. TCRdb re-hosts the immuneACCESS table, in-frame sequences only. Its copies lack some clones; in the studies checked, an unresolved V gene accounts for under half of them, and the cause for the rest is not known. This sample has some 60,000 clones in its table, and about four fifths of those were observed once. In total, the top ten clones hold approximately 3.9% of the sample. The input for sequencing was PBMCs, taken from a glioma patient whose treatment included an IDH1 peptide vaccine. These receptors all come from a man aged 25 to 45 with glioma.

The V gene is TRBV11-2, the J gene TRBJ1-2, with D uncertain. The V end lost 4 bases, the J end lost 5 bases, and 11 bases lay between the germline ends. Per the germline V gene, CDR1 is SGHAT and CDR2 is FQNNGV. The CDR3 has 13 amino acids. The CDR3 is CASSSPRRYGYTF. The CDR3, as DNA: TGTGCCAGCAGCTCGCCGAGAAGGTATGGCTACACCTTC.

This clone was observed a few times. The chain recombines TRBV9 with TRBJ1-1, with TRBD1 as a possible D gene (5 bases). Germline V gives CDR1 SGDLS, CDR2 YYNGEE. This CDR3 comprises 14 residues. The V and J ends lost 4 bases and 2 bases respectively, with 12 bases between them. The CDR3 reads CASSPGTRNTEAFF. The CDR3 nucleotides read TGTGCCAGCAGCCCTGGGACCCGTAACACTGAAGCTTTCTTT.

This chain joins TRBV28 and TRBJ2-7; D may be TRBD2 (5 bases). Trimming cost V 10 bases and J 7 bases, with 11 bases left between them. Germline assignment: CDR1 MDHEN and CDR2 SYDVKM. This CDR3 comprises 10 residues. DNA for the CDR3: TGTGCCACCGCGACTACTGAGCAGTACTTC. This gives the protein CATATTEQYF.

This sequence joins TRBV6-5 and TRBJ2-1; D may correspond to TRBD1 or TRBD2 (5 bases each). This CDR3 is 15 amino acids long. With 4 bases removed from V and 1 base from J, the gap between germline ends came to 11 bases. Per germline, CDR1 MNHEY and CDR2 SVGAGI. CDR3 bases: TGTGCCAGCAGTTTCAGTGGGGGTTCCTACAATGAGCAGTTCTTC. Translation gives CASSFSGGSYNEQFF.

CDR3 in DNA: TGTGCCAGTAGTATGAACGGGGCCGCGGCTAATGAAAAACTGTTTTTT. This codes for CASSMNGAAANEKLFF. The chain combines TRBV19 with TRBJ1-4; weak D call: TRBD1 (5 bases). Trimming left V 3 bases short and J 3 bases short, with 14 bases between. CDR1 is LNHDA and CDR2 is SQIVND in the germline V gene (reference sequence). The CDR3 has 16 residues.

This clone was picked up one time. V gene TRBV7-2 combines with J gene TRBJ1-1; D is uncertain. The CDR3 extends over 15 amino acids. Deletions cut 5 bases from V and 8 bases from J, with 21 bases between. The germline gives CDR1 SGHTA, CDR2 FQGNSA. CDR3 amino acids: CASSPQNGVSREAFF. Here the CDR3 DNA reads TGTGCCAGCAGCCCCCAAAATGGTGTATCGCGGGAAGCTTTCTTT. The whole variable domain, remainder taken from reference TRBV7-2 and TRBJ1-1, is GAGVSQSPSNKVTEKGKDVELRCDPISGHTALYWYRQSLGQGLEFLIYFQGNSAPDKSGLPSDRFSAERTGGSVSTLTIQRTQQEDSAVYLCASSPQNGVSREAFFGQGTRLTVV.

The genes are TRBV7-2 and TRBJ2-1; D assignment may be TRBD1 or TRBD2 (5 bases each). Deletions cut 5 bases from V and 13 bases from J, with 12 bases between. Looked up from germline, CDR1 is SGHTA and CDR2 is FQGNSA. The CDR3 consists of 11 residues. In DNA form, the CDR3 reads TGTGCCAGCAGCCTGGGGACCTCTCAGTTCTTC. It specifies CASSLGTSQFF.

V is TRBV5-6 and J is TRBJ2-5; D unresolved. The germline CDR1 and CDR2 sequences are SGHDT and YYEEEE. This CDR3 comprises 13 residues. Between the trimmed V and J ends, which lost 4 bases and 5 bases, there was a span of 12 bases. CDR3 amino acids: CASSTHVGETQYF. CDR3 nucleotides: TGTGCCAGCAGCACCCATGTGGGGGAGACCCAGTACTTC. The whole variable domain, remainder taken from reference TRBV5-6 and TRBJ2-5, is DAGVTQSPTHLIKTRGQQVTLRCSPKSGHDTVSWYQQALGQGPQFIFQYYEEEERQRGNFPDRFSGHQFPNYSSELNVNALLLGDSALYLCASSTHVGETQYFGPGTRLLVL.

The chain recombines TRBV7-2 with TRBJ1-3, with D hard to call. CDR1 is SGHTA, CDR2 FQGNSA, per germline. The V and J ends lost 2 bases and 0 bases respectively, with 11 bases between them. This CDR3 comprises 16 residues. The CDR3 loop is CASSLRAGYSGNTIYF. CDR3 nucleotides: TGTGCCAGCAGCTTACGGGCAGGCTACTCTGGAAACACCATATATTTT.

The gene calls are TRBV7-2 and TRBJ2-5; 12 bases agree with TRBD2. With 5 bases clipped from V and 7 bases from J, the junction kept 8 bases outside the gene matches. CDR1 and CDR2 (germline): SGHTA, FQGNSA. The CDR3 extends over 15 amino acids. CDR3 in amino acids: CASSLGLAGMGTQYF. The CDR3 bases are TGTGCCAGCAGCCTAGGACTAGCGGGGATGGGGACCCAGTACTTC.

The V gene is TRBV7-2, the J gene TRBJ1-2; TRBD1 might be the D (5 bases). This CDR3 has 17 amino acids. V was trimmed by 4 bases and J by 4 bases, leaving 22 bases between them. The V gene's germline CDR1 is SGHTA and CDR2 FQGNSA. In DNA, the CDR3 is TGTGCCAGCAGCTCGGCGGGCAGGGCTCAATCTAGCTATGGCTACACCTTC. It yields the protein CASSSAGRAQSSYGYTF.

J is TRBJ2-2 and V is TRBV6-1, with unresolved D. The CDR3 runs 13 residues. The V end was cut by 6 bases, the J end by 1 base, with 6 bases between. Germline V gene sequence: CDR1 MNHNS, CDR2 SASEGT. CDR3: CASRRQNTGELFF. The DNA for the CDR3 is TGTGCCAGCAGACGACAGAACACCGGGGAGCTGTTTTTT.